This record looks at one TCR beta chain sequence and its context. As yet, its antigen is unknown. Collection of a 2.5 ml blood sample took place per donor. The data stem from a study of monozygotic twins with inflammatory bowel disease. Per individual sample, eight separate reactions were used to make cDNA. TCRdb derives one entry per CDR3 protein from the 5' RACE reads, leaving out DNA. This table holds over 130,000 distinct CDR3 sequences. Germline loops: CDR1 SQVTM, CDR2 ANQGSEA. The CDR3 contains 14 residues. Findings of the study overall: Repertoires of patients may have been made more variable by differing immunosuppressive treatments.

The chain links TRBV29-1 to TRBJ2-7; TCRdb's D gene call, TRBD1, goes unchecked for lack of DNA. The sequence derives from a human donor with ulcerative colitis or Crohn's disease, or a healthy co-twin of an affected twin (not recorded which). The sequencing input was blood. The CDR3 spells CSANDRGRSYEQYF.